This entry features one TCR beta chain sequence. Its matching antigen is unknown. V was clipped by 4 bases and J by 2 bases; unmatched bases: 6. Germline CDR1 reads SGHAT; CDR2 reads FQNNGV. The CDR3 covers 16 residues. The sample comes from a study of beta chain features in type 1 diabetes. Whole-study results and caveats: Across all four CD4+ subsets, people with type 1 diabetes showed modestly shorter TCRB CDR3s. The VDJ junctions of type 1 diabetes patients carried fewer insertions and more deletions.

Reverse transcribing all isolated RNA meant expressed TCRB transcripts were sequenced. The repertoire was sequenced with immunoSEQ multiplex PCR; TCRdb's copy has only in-frame clones and lacks some. The data contain 140,000 or so clones, roughly a tenth of them singletons. Via the markers CD45RO/CCR7/CD25/CD127/CD95/CD27, stem cell-like memory, regulatory, central memory and naive CD4+ cells were sorted. This chain uses TRBV11-2 with TRBJ2-2; 8 bases match TRBD2. The sample was central memory CD4+ T cells from blood. The TCR was taken from a young man in good health. The CDR3 nucleotides are TGTGCCAGCAGCTCCCCGGGGGGGGCCAACACCGGGGAGCTGTTTTTT. It is translated as CASSSPGGANTGELFF.